This TCR beta chain is from a study of OX40 agonist ivuxolimab in advanced cancers. The method was immunoSEQ multiplex PCR; TCRdb's version includes in-frame clones alone and lacks a portion of them. This table holds around 64,000 clones, around 90% found once. The ends were cut back, 3 bases at V and 4 bases at J, with 16 bases in the middle. Germline CDR1 reads LNHDA; CDR2 reads SQIVND (reference sequence). This CDR3 is built from 15 residues. If patients had autoimmune disease history or systemic immunosuppression, they were excluded. The V call is TRBV19, the J call TRBJ2-7, with D unclear. This sample comprised CD4+ or CD8+ T cells sorted from blood, obtained in a trial of the OX40 agonist ivuxolimab. This TCR was sampled from an adult with an advanced solid tumor such as melanoma, head and neck, liver or kidney cancer. The DNA for the CDR3 is TGTGCCAGTAGTATGGTGAAAGGTTCCCTTTACGAGCAGTACTTC. Protein sequence: CASSMVKGSLYEQYF.